Sequencing of this TCR beta chain was carried out in a study of T cells in localized non-small cell lung cancer. General study findings and limits: Tumor showed lower T cell clonality than uninvolved adjacent lung, where it was highest. A higher density of T cells in blood coincided with extended overall survival. The study sequenced only one region of the tumor. As a result, intratumor heterogeneity could not be excluded and remains possible. Of the top 100 tumor clones, median roughly 55 were in adjacent lung, about 26 among its top 100.

Using immunoSEQ multiplex PCR, the repertoire was profiled, and TCRdb retains in-frame clones only, with some absent. Counted here are about 1,300 clones, about 40% occurring once; the ten biggest clones make up 8%. Remarks on this clone: Antigen unknown.

Trimming cost V 4 bases and J 7 bases, with 8 bases left between them. The CDR3 covers 12 residues. Germline V gene sequence: CDR1 MNHGY, CDR2 SAAAGT. The rearrangement joins TRBV6-8 to TRBJ1-5, with TRBD1 as a possible D gene (5 bases). This receptor was taken from a male donor aged 60 or over with stage III lung adenocarcinoma. Sequencing was performed on lung tumor tissue, taken before any cancer treatment. The CDR3 spells CASSFRGQPQHF. CDR3 DNA sequence: TGTGCCAGCAGTTTTAGGGGCCAGCCCCAGCATTTT.